This T cell receptor beta chain was sequenced for a study of T cell changes during pregnancy in multiple sclerosis. The CDR3 length is 17 residues. Germline values: CDR1 SGHDN, CDR2 FVKESK. With V trimmed by 2 bases and J by 1 base, 8 bases remained unmatched. Only in-frame clones appear in the TCRdb table, and some are missing; sequencing was by immunoSEQ multiplex PCR. The repertoire includes approximately 89,000 clones, approximately 94% of them detected once, and 2% to 3% sits in the top ten. The sequence was collected from a female donor with multiple sclerosis, enrolled in a pregnancy study. Sequenced here: peripheral blood, sampled in the third trimester of pregnancy. V usage is TRBV14 and J usage is TRBJ2-1, with 7 bases fitting TRBD2. CDR3 protein: CASSQLPGLRSYNEQFF. CDR3 coding DNA: TGTGCCAGCAGCCAACTACCGGGACTACGTTCCTACAATGAGCAGTTCTTC.